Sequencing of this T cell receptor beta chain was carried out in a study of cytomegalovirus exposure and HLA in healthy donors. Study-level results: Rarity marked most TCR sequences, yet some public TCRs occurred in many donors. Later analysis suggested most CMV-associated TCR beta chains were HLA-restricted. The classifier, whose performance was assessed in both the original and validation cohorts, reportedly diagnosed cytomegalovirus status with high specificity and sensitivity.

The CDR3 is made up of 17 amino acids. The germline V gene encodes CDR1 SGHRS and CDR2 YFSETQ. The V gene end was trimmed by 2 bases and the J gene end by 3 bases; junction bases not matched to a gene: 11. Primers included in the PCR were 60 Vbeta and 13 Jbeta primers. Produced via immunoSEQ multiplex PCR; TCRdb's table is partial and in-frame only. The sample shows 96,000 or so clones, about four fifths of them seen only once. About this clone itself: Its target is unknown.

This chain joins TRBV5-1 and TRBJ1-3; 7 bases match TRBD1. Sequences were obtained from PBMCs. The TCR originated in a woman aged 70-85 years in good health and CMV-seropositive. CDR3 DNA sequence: TGCGCCAGCAGCTTCGAACCGACAGGGAGTATTGGAAACACCATATATTTT. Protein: CASSFEPTGSIGNTIYF.